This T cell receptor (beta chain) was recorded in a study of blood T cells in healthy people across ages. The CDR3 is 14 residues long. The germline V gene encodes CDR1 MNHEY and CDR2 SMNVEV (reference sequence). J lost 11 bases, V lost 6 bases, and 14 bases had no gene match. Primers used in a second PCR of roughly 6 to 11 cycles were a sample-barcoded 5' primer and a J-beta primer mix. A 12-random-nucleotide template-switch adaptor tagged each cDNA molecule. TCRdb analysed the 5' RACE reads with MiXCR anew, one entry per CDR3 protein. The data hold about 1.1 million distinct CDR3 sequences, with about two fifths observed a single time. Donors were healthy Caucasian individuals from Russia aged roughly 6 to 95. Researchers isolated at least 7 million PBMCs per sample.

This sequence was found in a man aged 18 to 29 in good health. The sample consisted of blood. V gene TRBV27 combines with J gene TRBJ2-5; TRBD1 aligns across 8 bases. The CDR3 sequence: CASSRQGTRNEQYF. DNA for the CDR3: TGTGCCAGCAGCCGACAGGGGACGAGAAATGAGCAGTACTTC.